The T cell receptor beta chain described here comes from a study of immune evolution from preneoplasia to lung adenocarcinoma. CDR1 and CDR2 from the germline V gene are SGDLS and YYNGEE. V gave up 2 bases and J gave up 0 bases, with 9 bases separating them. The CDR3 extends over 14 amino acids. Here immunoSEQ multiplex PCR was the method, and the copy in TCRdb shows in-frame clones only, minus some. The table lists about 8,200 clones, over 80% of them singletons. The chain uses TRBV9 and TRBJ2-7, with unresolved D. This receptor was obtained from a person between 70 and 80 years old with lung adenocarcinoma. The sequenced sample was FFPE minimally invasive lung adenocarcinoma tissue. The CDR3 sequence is CASSVGASSYEQYF. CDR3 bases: TGTGCCAGCAGCGTGGGTGCGAGCTCCTACGAGCAGTACTTC.